This T cell receptor (beta chain) was sequenced during a study of blood T cell repertoires in COVID-19. Study-wide context: PBMCs, B-cell-depleted T cells, or T cells were the source of the cDNA or gDNA that made up the material.

Trimming removed 5 bases at V and 1 base at J, with 9 bases between. Germline assignment: CDR1 SGHKS and CDR2 YYEKEE (reference sequence). The CDR3 sequence is 14 residues long. This clone appeared a single time. Produced via immunoSEQ multiplex PCR; TCRdb's table is partial and in-frame only. The data hold roughly 190,000 clones, with around 80% observed a single time. The specimen sequenced was peripheral blood. The receptor was isolated from a human donor in a cohort sampled during active COVID-19. The chain combines TRBV5-5 with TRBJ2-2, with TRBD1 as a possible D gene (6 bases). The CDR3 DNA follows: TGTGCCAGCAGTTGGGGACAGAACACCGGGGAGCTGTTTTTT. This sequence encodes CASSWGQNTGELFF.